The 23 T cell receptor beta chains presented below share a single source sample, sequenced in a study of T cell clonality in common variable immunodeficiency (dated by TCRdb to the mid-2010s). The library relied on the immunoSEQ multiplex PCR assay. TCRdb took this table from immuneACCESS and kept in-frame rearrangements with V and J called. Such tables lack part of the clones; where checked against another copy, unresolved V genes explain under half of the gap, and the rest is unexplained. This sample holds about 28,000 clones in total, without any singletons. Clones ranked in the top ten supply roughly 3% of the sample. The research as a whole found: CVID TCRbeta sequences were reported to have fewer deletions and N-nucleotide insertions and to lack highly modified clones with 13 or more V deletions.

Their antigens remain unidentified. The sample comprised peripheral blood mononuclear cells. The receptor source for this set is a human donor with common variable immunodeficiency.

This clone was observed a handful of times. The missing CDR3 end, 3 residues past where the read stops, is filled in from the germline J gene. This chain uses TRBV18 with TRBJ2-4; 10 nucleotides agree with TRBD2. This CDR3 comprises 17 residues. J was trimmed by 0 bases and V by 1 base; bases with no gene match: 3. Per the germline V gene, CDR1 is KGHSH and CDR2 is LQKENI. The sequenced CDR3 bases are TGTGCCAGCTCACCACGCGGACTAGCGGAAGCCAAAAACATT. Protein sequence: CASSPRGLAEAKNI. The full CDR3 protein is CASSPRGLAEAKNIQYF.

There are many counts of this clone. The read terminates 3 residues ahead of where the CDR3 ends, so the germline J gene completes it. The chain recombines TRBV7-9 with TRBJ1-1; perhaps TRBD1 as D (6 bases). Germline V gives CDR1 SEHNR, CDR2 FQNEAQ (reference sequence). The CDR3 has 14 amino acids. Between the trimmed V and J ends, which lost 8 bases and 5 bases, there was a span of 18 bases. The CDR3 DNA, read in part, is TGTGCCAGCTTCCCCTCCCTCACAGGGACTGAA. Encoded protein: CASFPSLTGTE. The whole CDR3 sequence reads CASFPSLTGTEAFF.

This clone was seen only a few times. The read ends 3 residues shy of where the CDR3 ends; the end is completed using the germline J gene. The chain joins TRBV5-1 to TRBJ2-1, with TRBD2 identical over 7 bases. Trimming took 4 bases from V and 8 from J; bases not matched to a gene: 6. The CDR3 runs 13 residues. In germline, CDR1 is SGHRS, CDR2 YFSETQ. The part of the CDR3 DNA that was read is TGCGCCAGCAGCCCGCAGACTAGCTATGAG. It codes for CASSPQTSYE. The CDR3 in full is CASSPQTSYEQFF. The complete variable domain, with remaining parts taken from reference TRBV5-1 and TRBJ2-1, reads KAGVTQTPRYLIKTRGQQVTLSCSPISGHRSVSWYQQTPGQGLQFLFEYFSETQRNKGNFPGRFSGRQFSNSRSEMNVSTLELGDSALYLCASSPQTSYEQFFGPGTRLTVL.

This chain's CDR3 is CASSRPTYTQYF. The covered CDR3 bases are TGTGCCAGTAGTAGACCGACTTATACG. The rearrangement links TRBV19 to TRBJ2-3; no clear D. The read falls 3 residues short of the CDR3 end, and the missing part is taken from the germline J gene. CDR3 size: 12 residues. V shed 4 bases and J shed 7 bases, with 9 bases lying between them. Germline CDR1 and CDR2: LNHDA and SQIVND (reference sequence). The whole variable domain, remainder taken from reference TRBV19 and TRBJ2-3, is DGGITQSPKYLFRKEGQNVTLSCEQNLNHDAMYWYRQDPGQGLRLIYYSQIVNDFQKGDIAEGYSVSREKKESFPLTVTSAQKNPTAFYLCASSRPTYTQYFGPGTRLTVL.

Points on this clone: From the germline J gene comes the end of the CDR3, since the read stops 3 residues before it. This chain uses TRBV2 with TRBJ2-5; possibly TRBD1 for D (6 bases). V was clipped by 2 bases and J by 2 bases, with 18 bases between them. Germline loops: CDR1 SNHLY, CDR2 FYNNEI. This CDR3 contains 17 residues. CDR3 loop: CASSETPPGHGQETQYF. CDR3 bases read: TGTGCCAGCAGTGAAACGCCGCCGGGACATGGACAAGAGACC. Drawing the rest from reference TRBV2 and TRBJ2-5, the complete variable domain is EPEVTQTPSHQVTQMGQEVILRCVPISNHLYFYWYRQILGQKVEFLVSFYNNEISEKSEIFDDQFSVERPDGSNFTLKIRSTKLEDSAMYFCASSETPPGHGQETQYFGPGTRLLVL.

CDR3 in amino acids: CASSIRVMNTEAFF. The part of the CDR3 DNA that was read is TGTGCCAGTAGTATTAGGGTGATGAACACTGAA. This chain links TRBV19 with TRBJ1-1; D is ambiguous. The observed sequence ends 3 residues before the CDR3 terminus, with the missing tail filled in from the germline J gene. Germline V gene data show CDR1 as LNHDA and CDR2 as SQIVND (reference sequence). The CDR3 consists of 14 residues. V lost 3 bases and J 0 bases, leaving 8 bases between the germline ends.

As to this clone: The read terminates 3 residues before the CDR3 end, so the remaining end is supplied by the germline J gene. The genes are TRBV5-1 and TRBJ2-7; D is possibly TRBD2 (6 bases). The CDR3 length is 14 residues. Germline CDR1 reads SGHRS; CDR2 reads YFSETQ. V was trimmed by 0 bases and J by 4 bases, leaving 11 bases between them. The CDR3 DNA, read in part, is TGCGCCAGCAGCTTGGAAACGGGGGTATACGAG. Its protein product is CASSLETGVYE. The entire CDR3 is CASSLETGVYEQYF.

This clone was counted ten times or more. The read gets to within 3 residues of the CDR3 end, and the germline J gene fills in the rest. This rearrangement joins TRBV11-3 to TRBJ2-3; D tentatively fits TRBD1 or TRBD2 (5 bases each). The CDR3 length is 14 residues. Germline V CDR1 and CDR2: SGHNT, YENEEA. With 4 bases removed from V and 4 bases from J, the gap between germline ends came to 12 bases. The CDR3 sequence is CASSSRGVSDTQYF. The CDR3 bases that were read are TGTGCCAGCAGCTCTCGAGGGGTTTCAGATACG.

This clone came up a few times. The read halts 3 residues ahead of the CDR3 end, with the missing end drawn from the germline J gene. The V gene is TRBV7-2, the J gene TRBJ2-5; 7 bases agree with TRBD1. V was pared by 5 bases and J by 0 bases, with 6 bases of the junction left unmatched. The length of the CDR3 is 15 residues. Germline-derived CDR1 and CDR2 are SGHTA and FQGNSA. CDR3 bases read: TGTGCCAGCAGCCAAACGACAGGGTACCAAGAGACC. Protein sequence: CASSQTTGYQET. In full, the CDR3 reads CASSQTTGYQETQYF.

This clone was counted a few times. With the read ending 3 residues before the CDR3 end, the germline J gene is used to fill in that end. This chain uses TRBV19 with TRBJ2-7; TRBD1 aligns across 7 bases. This CDR3 region has 12 residues. Germline lookup yields CDR1 LNHDA and CDR2 SQIVND (reference sequence). V lost 9 bases and J lost 2; bases outside the gene matches: 4. CDR3 region: CASRDRTYEQYF. The sequenced part of the CDR3 DNA is TGTGCCAGCCGGGACAGAACCTACGAG. The full variable domain, rest sourced from reference TRBV19 and TRBJ2-7, is DGGITQSPKYLFRKEGQNVTLSCEQNLNHDAMYWYRQDPGQGLRLIYYSQIVNDFQKGDIAEGYSVSREKKESFPLTVTSAQKNPTAFYLCASRDRTYEQYFGPGTRLTVT.

CDR3: CASSLGRQGGYTF. CDR3 DNA, as far as it was read: TGTGCCAGCAGCTTGGGAAGACAGGGTGGC. The chain joins TRBV11-2 to TRBJ1-2; 7 bases map to TRBD1. The read comes to an end 3 residues before the CDR3 does, leaving the germline J gene to fill in the end. CDR3 length: 13 amino acids. V gave up 3 bases and J gave up 7 bases; unmatched junction bases: 5. CDR1 is SGHAT and CDR2 is FQNNGV in the germline V gene.

On this clone: The missing CDR3 end, 3 residues past where the read stops, is filled in from the germline J gene. V and J are TRBV29-1 and TRBJ2-7; D remains ambiguous. V lost 0 bases and J lost 5, with 11 bases in between. This CDR3 region has 13 residues. The germline gives CDR1 SQVTM, CDR2 ANQGSEA. The covered CDR3 bases are TGCAGCGTTGAAGATATCGGTATCCACGAG. Its translation: CSVEDIGIHE. The whole CDR3 sequence reads CSVEDIGIHEQYF.

This clone was observed at least ten times. The observed sequence ends 3 residues before the CDR3 terminus, with the missing tail filled in from the germline J gene. The chain uses TRBV20-1 and TRBJ2-7; 8 nucleotides line up with TRBD2. CDR1 is DFQATT, CDR2 SNEGSKA, per germline (reference sequence). The CDR3 consists of 14 residues. Trimming took 1 base from V and 3 from J; bases not matched to a gene: 5. The CDR3 bases that were read are TGCAGTGCTAGAGCCGGGACTAGTGACTACGAG. Protein: CSARAGTSDYE. The complete CDR3 protein is CSARAGTSDYEQYF.

This clone was observed a handful of times. The sequenced fragment ends 3 residues before the CDR3 boundary, so the rest is inferred from the germline J gene. The chain joins TRBV5-1 to TRBJ2-7, with 7 bases matching TRBD2. Germline CDR1 reads SGHRS; CDR2 reads YFSETQ. The CDR3 is 12 amino acids. The J segment lost 4 bases and the V segment lost 5 bases, leaving 3 bases of the junction unmatched. CDR3 residues: CASSQRGYEQYF. CDR3 DNA, as far as it was read: TGCGCCAGCAGTCAGCGGGGATACGAG.

This clone was counted at least ten times. The DNA ends 3 residues before the CDR3 does, and the rest of the CDR3 is filled in from the germline J gene. The sample contains more than one DNA sequence encoding this CDR3. The chain carries TRBV7-2 and TRBJ1-5; 8 nucleotides align to TRBD1. The J segment lost 4 bases and the V segment lost 4 bases, leaving 6 bases of the junction unmatched. CDR3 size: 15 residues. The germline V gene encodes CDR1 SGHTA and CDR2 FQGNSA. The covered CDR3 bases are TGTGCCAGCAGCTCCTACAGGGGGGGGAATCAGCCC. This gives the protein CASSSYRGGNQP. The complete CDR3 reads CASSSYRGGNQPQHF.

In the case of this clone: Coverage ceases 3 residues before the CDR3 finishes, and the germline J gene fills in the end. This sequence joins TRBV19 and TRBJ1-1; 7 bases map to TRBD1. Trimming took 3 bases from V and 3 from J; bases not matched to a gene: 13. Per the germline V gene, CDR1 is LNHDA and CDR2 is SQIVND (reference sequence). The CDR3 consists of 17 residues. This CDR3 is CASSILIGQARDTEAFF. The CDR3 DNA, read in part, is TGTGCCAGTAGTATCCTCATAGGACAGGCTAGGGACACTGAA.

The sample holds a few counts of this clone. The read finishes 3 residues shy of the CDR3 end, and the germline J gene is used to complete it. The V and J genes are TRBV6-7 and TRBJ1-4, with D uncertain. TRBV6-7 is annotated as an ORF whose role is uncertain. This CDR3 has 15 amino acids. Deletions cut 2 bases from V and 7 bases from J, with 14 bases between. Partial CDR3 DNA: TGTGCCAGCAGTTACGGAGGGCAGGACTCTGAAAAA. This sequence encodes CASSYGGQDSEK. The full CDR3 protein reads CASSYGGQDSEKLFF.

This clone was seen at least ten times. CDR3: CASKETGGRSDTQYF. The covered CDR3 bases are TGTGCCAGCAAGGAAACGGGGGGGCGGTCAGATACG. The chain combines TRBV12-3 or TRBV12-4 with TRBJ2-3; 8 bases map to TRBD2. The read ends 3 residues shy of where the CDR3 ends; the end is completed using the germline J gene. Trimming cost V 7 bases and J 4 bases; bases outside gene matches: 10. The CDR3 has 15 amino acids.

The table lists this clone with many counts. Read sequence stops 3 residues before the CDR3 end, and the germline J gene provides the missing end. V gene TRBV2 combines with J gene TRBJ2-5; D gene unclear. Germline CDR1 SNHLY, CDR2 FYNNEI. The CDR3 sequence is 13 residues long. V was cut by 5 bases and J by 5 bases, with 12 bases left in between. This CDR3 is CASSQDWAETQYF. The covered CDR3 bases are TGTGCCAGCAGTCAAGACTGGGCGGAGACC.

In its sample, this clone was seen a few times. The read finishes 3 residues shy of the CDR3 end, and the germline J gene is used to complete it. The V and J genes are TRBV7-2 and TRBJ2-7; TRBD2 aligns across 12 bases. V shed 3 bases and J 6 bases; nucleotides not matched to a gene: 6. The CDR3 sequence is 15 residues long. The germline CDR1 and CDR2 sequences are SGHTA and FQGNSA. The covered CDR3 bases are TGTGCCAGCAGCTTTGTCCTAGCGGGGGGGCGCGAG. Translation gives CASSFVLAGGRE. The full CDR3 sequence reads CASSFVLAGGREQYF. The variable domain in full, with the rest retrieved from reference TRBV7-2 and TRBJ2-7, is GAGVSQSPSNKVTEKGKDVELRCDPISGHTALYWYRQSLGQGLEFLIYFQGNSAPDKSGLPSDRFSAERTGGSVSTLTIQRTQQEDSAVYLCASSFVLAGGREQYFGPGTRLTVT.

This clone appeared a few times. The read ends 3 residues early relative to the CDR3; the germline J gene fills the gap. The chain carries TRBV7-2 and TRBJ1-4; TRBD1 agrees at 9 bases. Germline-derived CDR1 and CDR2 are SGHTA and FQGNSA. The CDR3 covers 14 residues. The V gene end was trimmed by 5 bases and the J gene end by 8 bases; junction bases not matched to a gene: 6. The CDR3 spells CASSTGTGYEKLFF. The DNA read from the CDR3 is TGTGCCAGCAGCACAGGGACAGGGTACGAAAAA.

Many counts were recorded for this clone. The DNA read from the CDR3 is TGCGCCAGCAGCTTGGAAATAGTGTCTAGAGCCTACGAG. This codes for CASSLEIVSRAYE. The full CDR3 protein reads CASSLEIVSRAYEQYF. This chain joins TRBV5-1 and TRBJ2-7; D remains unclear. The read is 3 residues too short to cover the CDR3 end, so that end is filled in from the germline J gene. The CDR3 extends over 16 amino acids. CDR1 is SGHRS and CDR2 is YFSETQ in the germline V gene. Trimming shortened V by 0 bases and J by 2 bases, and 15 bases separated the two germline ends.

This clone was found a few times. The sequence runs out 3 residues before the end of the CDR3; the remainder is reconstructed from the germline J gene. The genes are TRBV19 and TRBJ2-5; 10 bases are shared with TRBD2. The CDR3 has 13 residues. V shed 5 bases, J shed 7 bases, and the junction held 4 bases outside the gene matches. CDR1 and CDR2 from the germline V gene are LNHDA and SQIVND (reference sequence). Here the CDR3 reads CASSFRLAGTQYF. The CDR3 DNA, read in part, is TGTGCCAGTAGTTTCAGACTAGCGGGGACC.